This T cell receptor beta chain was recorded in a study of T-cell memory formation after mild COVID-19. TCRdb fed the 5' RACE reads into MiXCR, producing one record per CDR3 protein. Altogether under 450,000 distinct CDR3 sequences are present, around a fifth being singletons, with the ten largest covering about 21%. Trimming stripped 5 bases from V and 6 bases from J, with 22 bases between. The CDR3 runs to 15 residues. Germline CDR1 reads DFQATT; CDR2 reads SNEGSKA (reference sequence). This clonotype originated in a man between 18 and 35 years old who had mild COVID-19 (a few samples of this study predate the infection). Cell type and time point are not known. The chain couples TRBV20-1 to TRBJ1-2; D possibly corresponds to TRBD1 (6 bases). Sequenced material: PBMCs or a T cell subset sorted from them (not recorded which). CDR3 DNA sequence: TGCAGTGCTTTCTCCCCGACAGGTGGGGGGGATGGCTACACCTTC. Its protein is CSAFSPTGGGDGYTF.